This T cell receptor beta chain was identified during a study of T cell clones after liver transplantation. This CDR3 is built from 19 residues. Some clones are missing from TCRdb's copy, which holds only in-frame ones; the method was immunoSEQ multiplex PCR. The sample has more than 100,000 clones; roughly four fifths are singletons. J is TRBJ1-5 and V is TRBV21-1. TRBV21-1 is a pseudogene locus. This TCR came from a human patient who received a liver transplant. Some T cells may be graft donor cells. Specimen: CD4+ T cells from blood, collected 47 months after liver transplant. CDR3 sequence reads: CASSKYYDGPLQINQPQHF. CDR3 bases: TGTGCCAGCAGCAAATATTACGACGGACCACTTCAGATCAATCAGCCCCAGCATTTT.